This T cell receptor (beta chain) is from a study of control samples from healthy donors and cancer patients. The assay was immunoSEQ multiplex PCR, and TCRdb's table has in-frame clones only and misses some. This table has roughly 120,000 clones, roughly nine tenths appearing once. CDR1 is WSHSY and CDR2 is SAAADI in the germline V gene. V dropped 6 bases and J dropped 6 bases, with 15 bases sitting between them. CDR3 length equals 14 residues. The rearrangement uses TRBV10-2 and TRBJ2-1; D possibly matches TRBD1 or TRBD2 (5 bases each). The sample consisted of blood. This clonotype was sampled from a man aged 50 to 59 in good health. The CDR3 loop is CASRPRGPRNEQFF. Written as DNA, the CDR3 is TGCGCCAGCAGACCTCGGGGACCGCGCAATGAGCAGTTCTTC.